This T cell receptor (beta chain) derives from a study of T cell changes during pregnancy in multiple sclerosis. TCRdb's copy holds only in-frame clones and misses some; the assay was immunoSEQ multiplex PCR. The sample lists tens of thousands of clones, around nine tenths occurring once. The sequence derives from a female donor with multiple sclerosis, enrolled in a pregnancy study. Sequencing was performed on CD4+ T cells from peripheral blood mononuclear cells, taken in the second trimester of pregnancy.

The CDR3 DNA is TGTGCCAGCAGCCCTACCCCAATGGGGGGTTCAGAGACCCAGTACTTC. This gives the protein CASSPTPMGGSETQYF. This chain connects TRBV7-3 to TRBJ2-5; TRBD2 might be the D (6 bases). Germline lookup yields CDR1 SGHTA and CDR2 FQGTGA. CDR3 length: 16 residues. V was shortened by 5 bases and J by 4 bases, with 20 bases between the two germline ends.